Given below is one T cell receptor beta chain in context. This clone turned up a few times. Its antigen remains undetermined. Per-base quality was not reported, and no clone a single base away is much larger than it. This entry comes from a study of cytomegalovirus exposure and HLA in healthy donors (dated by TCRdb to about 2017). Background for the entire study: In an earlier analysis of 587 of the donors, 250 to 300 Gb of sequence data and 100 million or so unique TCR beta sequences from roughly 200 million T cells were reported. The study was designed to test whether signatures of past pathogen exposure could be identified by cataloging public T cell receptors. About five DR-DQ haplotypes were handled as single units for association and clustering, since linkage in the cohort was strong. HLA typing covered class I and class II loci at four-digit resolution. Donor age, sex, ethnicity and CMV serostatus were compiled alongside the repertoire data. High-throughput TCR immunosequencing, statistical association of individual TCRs with disease status, and machine learning were combined to predict cytomegalovirus infection status. To study patterns of TCR occurrence, a later analysis re-analyzed previously published TCR beta repertoires from under 750 donors and added high-resolution HLA genotyping. The number of donors typed differed by locus, with 629-630 for A, B, C, DRB1 and DQB1, around 500 for DQA1, approximately 580 for DPA1, and around 430 for DPB1. Using immunosequencing, the study profiled T cell repertoires from about 620 subjects and related those repertoires to cytomegalovirus serostatus. The later analysis used no new phenotypic data to find candidate immune exposures, relying instead on TCR beta sequences and their occurrence across donors. Among about 370 genotyped donors of the cohort, an average of roughly 230,000 unique TCR beta nucleotide sequences was sequenced per donor, of which about 18% were non-productive. Approximately 310 gigabases of sequencing data and approximately 84 million unique TCR sequences were included in an early release covering roughly 700 HLA-typed donors. The genetic ancestry cluster associated with self-reported Caucasian donors included around 76% of the 350 to 500 genotyped donors. All discovery cohort repertoires had been generated on a single sequencing platform. A later genetic analysis took genome-wide SNP genotypes for about 55% of the roughly 700 donors and used that subset as a discovery cohort. A separate validation cohort of 100 to 150 different subjects was used in addition to the approximately 640-subject first cohort. An earlier analysis of fewer than 750 of the donors used high-throughput TCR beta sequencing to judge whether each TCR beta V gene segment behaved as functional or pseudogenic. General findings and caveats noted by the study authors: According to a later genetic analysis, donors in an Asian-associated ancestry cluster had fewer N-insertions in productive TCRs than the roughly 700-donor mean. The classifier was reported to diagnose cytomegalovirus status with high specificity and sensitivity in both the original and validation cohorts. In a later genetic analysis, a missense DCLRE1C variant was associated with V-gene and J-gene trimming of TCR beta chains, and the association was replicated in an independent cohort. It was suggested by the authors that the approach could potentially be generalized to other disease states and immunological phenotypes. A group of highly shared sequence variants was considered likely to be a technical artifact of the sequencing pipeline. A total of fewer than 200 TCR beta chains were listed by the study as associated with cytomegalovirus. In a later analysis, several top co-occurrence clusters were reported to appear linked to parvovirus B19, influenza, CMV and Epstein-Barr virus. Strong co-occurrence of HLA alleles, especially DR and DQ, made assigning TCR associations to individual alleles difficult. HLA typing was unavailable for some donors at each locus, so association tests used only the typed subset. In a later analysis, HLA-associated TCR beta chains showed more clonal expansion and lower generation probabilities than non-associated chains that were equally common. In a later analysis, TCR association rates were found to vary across HLA loci, with the most associated TCRs seen for DRB1 alleles and the fewest for HLA-C alleles. This cohort had only TCR beta chains sequenced, and the lack of alpha or paired-chain data limited which features could be detected. In an earlier analysis of 450 to 750 of the donors, most TCR beta V segments appeared in productive rearrangements about 87% or about 30% of the time, broadly matching IMGT annotations. A further reported finding was that TCR beta sequences accurately predicted the HLA-A and HLA-B alleles for most subjects in the first cohort. Immune exposure information for the cohort was limited to CMV serostatus. Sequencing depth was assumed to be roughly uniform across donors in the presence/absence analyses, though that assumption may not hold. A later analysis found that most CMV-associated TCR beta chains appeared HLA-restricted, with HLA associations seemingly driven largely by CMV exposure. Correlated functional status among segregating V segments might reflect linkage disequilibrium, but an unknown experimental factor could not be ruled out. At a false discovery rate of 0.05, a later analysis linked fewer than 20,000 TCR beta sequences to specific HLA alleles. While some public TCRs were present in many individuals, most TCR sequences turned up only very rarely across donors. In vitro tests confirmed that a few of the cytomegalovirus-associated TCR beta chains recognize cytomegalovirus antigens. Because counts were too low, about 15 rarely observed V segments, including chromosome 9 orphons, were left out of the earlier analysis of approximately 580 of the donors. Some IMGT-functional V segments, including TRBV6-2 and TRBV6-3, could not be distinguished by the 87-base-pair reads and were therefore excluded.

Receptor amplification or capture employed the immunoSEQ multiplex PCR assay. The multiplex PCR relied on a mix of 60 forward primers for TCR Vbeta segments and 13 reverse primers for TCR Jbeta segments. The CDR3 region of rearranged TCR beta genes was amplified from genomic DNA by a multiplex PCR assay. On the Illumina HiSeq System, the amplified TCR beta libraries were sequenced as 87-base-pair reads. Per the authors' processing: In a later analysis, roughly 80 million unique TCR beta chains were counted across the roughly 700 repertoires, and roughly 10 million of these chains were shared by at least two donors. Raw reads were error-corrected and collapsed into unique sequences by a nearest-neighbor algorithm in which closely related sequences were merged to remove PCR and sequencing errors. Alignment of CDR3 sequences to IMGT reference sequences was used to assign V, D and J gene segments. For a sequence to be retained, at least a six-nucleotide match to both a V gene segment and a J gene segment was required. Rearrangements were called productive when the CDR3 lacked stop codons and stayed in frame with V and J; all others were non-productive. Following IMGT convention, CDR3 was defined as the stretch from the second conserved V-encoded cysteine to the conserved J-encoded phenylalanine. Sequences without an unambiguous match to a single V gene segment were excluded from the earlier analysis of 450 to 750 of the donors. An earlier analysis of over 450 of the donors classified V segments as functional when productive rearrangements were above 56.7% and as segregating when the standard deviation between donors was above 5%. To diagnose cytomegalovirus status from the catalog of TCR beta chain sequences, a statistical classification framework was built. In a later analysis, V and J genes were assigned by comparing TCR nucleotide sequences against IMGT/GENE-DB human TR gene sequences. A later analysis assigned CDR3 sequences and most-parsimonious VDJ recombination scenarios with the TCRdist pipeline. A later analysis defined each TCR beta chain by its CDR3 amino acid sequence plus V-gene family, and excluded reads lacking a unique V-gene family. A later analysis removed over 500 highly shared, low-generation-probability nucleotide sequences to deal with suspected cross-contamination and a sequencing artifact. In a later analysis, a clonal expansion index was calculated for each public chain from normalized within-repertoire ranks of inferred template counts. In a later analysis, generation probabilities were computed with a VDJ recombination model fitted to out-of-frame rearrangements, and the resulting probabilities were checked against IGoR. In a later analysis, hypergeometric tests were used to score TCR-TCR, TCR-HLA and TCR-CMV co-occurrence, with a repertoire-size bias correction applied to TCR pairs. False discovery rates were estimated in a later analysis by permuting HLA or CMV assignments 20 times. A later analysis grouped co-occurring TCRs with DBSCAN, adding TCRdist sequence similarity when clustering within HLA-allele-positive subsets. For co-occurrence clustering, repertoires with fewer than 30,000 or more than 120,000 public chains were excluded, along with 5 or 6 repertoires with anomalous nucleotide sharing. TCRdb's version of the immuneACCESS table is confined to in-frame rearrangements and falls short of the full clone set. An unresolved V gene accounts for under half of the shortfall where checked; the remainder is of unknown origin. D and trimming were read from the DNA, whereas the V and J calls and clone size are those reported in that table. The sample table shows about 200,000 clones, and about 83% are seen once. The leading ten clones occupy roughly 1.5% of the sample.

The CDR3 holds 14 amino acids from the cysteine to the phenylalanine. Of all the DNA, just the CDR3 is kept, 42 bases in frame from base 1. The germline V end is reduced by 6 bases and the J end by 5 bases; junction bases left unmatched: 8. In the germline V gene, CDR1 corresponds to MNHEY and CDR2 to SVGAGI. The cohort comprised 666 healthy bone marrow donors. At the time of sampling, all cohort members were nominally healthy, though unrecorded immune exposures were likely present. The donor tested CMV seronegative, placing the donor among the approximately 400 seronegative members of the cohort. A peripheral blood sample was collected from each donor, and TCR beta sequencing was performed on peripheral blood mononuclear cells. The Qiagen DNeasy Blood Extraction Kit was used to extract genomic DNA from the blood cell samples.

The sequence links TRBV6-5 to TRBJ1-2, with 8 bases aligning to TRBD1. This clonotype was obtained from a girl aged 5 to 17 in good health and CMV-seronegative. Sequencing was done on a sample of PBMCs. The nucleotides are TGTGCCAGCAGGATGACAGGGGAGAATTATGGCTACACCTTC. Protein translation: CASRMTGENYGYTF.